The next 23 T cell receptor beta chains were all read from a single sample in a study of T-cell reconstitution after alpha-beta-depleted transplantation in children. Molecular barcoding with unique molecular identifiers was used for the TCRbeta library. Each CDR3 protein is one row after TCRdb ran MiXCR on the PCR reads. The data hold about 580,000 distinct CDR3 sequences, with 27% observed a single time. This specimen consisted of PBMCs, obtained before TCRalphabeta/CD19-depleted stem cell transplant. The receptors here all came from a boy younger than two with Wiskott-Aldrich syndrome, due to receive a stem cell transplant.

In this sample, this clonotype turned up a few times. The chain is built from TRBV29-1 and TRBJ2-3; the match to TRBD1 covers 10 bases. CDR1 SQVTM and CDR2 ANQGSEA come from the germline V gene. The length of the CDR3 is 14 residues. V lost 6 bases, J lost 2 bases, and 5 bases stayed unmatched. The CDR3 DNA follows: TGCAGCGTAGCCGGGACAGGGGTCACAGATACGCAGTATTTT. Amino acid sequence: CSVAGTGVTDTQYF.

The chain recombines TRBV27 with TRBJ2-5, with 8 nucleotides matching TRBD1. V lost 5 bases and J lost 2; bases outside the gene matches: 16. The CDR3 has 18 residues. Germline V gene sequence: CDR1 MNHEY, CDR2 SMNVEV (reference sequence). The chain's CDR3 is CASSHFADRVTSQETQYF. The CDR3 nucleotides read TGTGCCAGCAGTCACTTCGCGGACAGGGTCACGAGTCAAGAGACCCAGTACTTC.

This clonotype showed up just a few times. The chain is built from TRBV12-3 or TRBV12-4 and TRBJ2-5; 16 positions agree with TRBD2. The length of the CDR3 is 17 residues. The V and J ends lost 5 bases and 1 base, in that order; junction bases with no gene match: 4. The CDR3 protein is CASSPGTSGRAQETQYF. The CDR3 DNA reads TGTGCCAGCAGTCCTGGGACTAGCGGGAGGGCCCAAGAGACCCAGTACTTC.

This clonotype was found a few times. The chain uses TRBV24-1 and TRBJ2-1, with TRBD2 identical over 13 bases. This CDR3 is 14 amino acids long. Germline V lookup: CDR1 KGHDR, CDR2 SFDVKD. V shed 3 bases, J shed 13 bases, and the junction held 5 bases outside the gene matches. The CDR3 nucleotides are TGTGCCACCAGTGATCCCGGACTAGCGGGAGACCAGTTCTTC. This codes for CATSDPGLAGDQFF.

The chain links TRBV12-3 or TRBV12-4 to TRBJ2-1; TRBD2 aligns across 8 bases. The CDR3 has 13 amino acids. V lost 7 bases and J lost 7; bases outside the gene matches: 6. Here the CDR3 reads CASTRLAWNEQFF. The CDR3 DNA reads as TGTGCCAGCACCAGACTAGCGTGGAATGAGCAGTTCTTC.

The chain recombines TRBV28 with TRBJ1-5; maybe TRBD1 (6 bases). Germline V CDR1 and CDR2: MDHEN, SYDVKM. Between the trimmed V and J ends, which lost 4 bases and 4 bases, there was a span of 14 bases. This CDR3 has 15 amino acids. The CDR3: CASSWIGQPNQPQHF. CDR3 DNA sequence: TGTGCCAGCAGTTGGATCGGACAGCCTAATCAGCCCCAGCATTTT.

This clonotype was counted a few times. V gene TRBV27 combines with J gene TRBJ2-1; 8 bases fit TRBD2. CDR1 and CDR2 (germline): MNHEY, SMNVEV (reference sequence). The CDR3 spans 14 residues. J lost 5 bases, V lost 6 bases, and 6 bases had no gene match. The CDR3 DNA reads as TGTGCCAGCAGCCCGGGACTAGGGAACAATGAGCAGTTCTTC. Translation: CASSPGLGNNEQFF.

This clonotype appeared many times. The V gene is TRBV21-1, the J gene TRBJ2-7; the table's D call, TRBD2, has no DNA check behind it. TRBV21-1 is deemed a pseudogene. The CDR3 has 17 residues. This chain's CDR3 is CASSKPPSGLSSYEQYF. Here the CDR3 DNA reads TGTGCCAGCAGCAAACCGCCTAGCGGGCTGAGCTCCTACGAGCAGTACTTC.

This clonotype was picked up a small number of times. The chain joins TRBV10-3 to TRBJ2-2, with a tentative D call TRBD1 (6 bases). The V gene lost 10 bases and the J gene lost 1 base, with 13 bases spanning the gap. In germline, CDR1 is ENHRY, CDR2 SYGVKD. This CDR3 spans 14 amino acids. CDR3 sequence (DNA): TGTGCCACCGAGGGGGTGGGGAACACCGGGGAGCTGTTTTTT. Translating gives CATEGVGNTGELFF.

CDR3 nucleotides: TGCGCCAGCAGCTTGAGGGAGCTCGAGACCCAGTACTTC. This encodes CASSLRELETQYF. V usage is TRBV5-1 and J usage is TRBJ2-5, with a weak D call TRBD2 (5 bases). Trimming took off 1 base at V and 5 bases at J, with 9 bases between the two ends. The CDR3 extends over 13 amino acids. Germline CDR1 and CDR2: SGHRS and YFSETQ.

The chain carries TRBV6-4 and TRBJ2-1; 16 nucleotides line up with TRBD2. The germline CDR1 and CDR2 sequences are MRHNA and SNTAGT. The J segment lost 5 bases and the V segment lost 8 bases, leaving 12 bases of the junction unmatched. The length of the CDR3 is 18 residues. The CDR3 DNA reads TGTGCCAGCTGTCCAGGGACTAGCGGGAGGGCCGCGGACAATGAGCAGTTCTTC. The encoded protein is CASCPGTSGRAADNEQFF.

The chain recombines TRBV28 with TRBJ1-5; a weak D match, TRBD1 (6 bases). CDR1 MDHEN and CDR2 SYDVKM come from the germline V gene. This CDR3 contains 14 residues. V lost 7 bases and J 8 bases, leaving 18 bases between the germline ends. The CDR3 DNA is TGTGCCAGCACAGATGGACAGCCTAAAAAGCCCCAGCATTTT. This codes for CASTDGQPKKPQHF.

The rearrangement uses TRBV20-1 and TRBJ1-4, with D possibly TRBD1 on 5 matching bases. Trimming removed 3 bases from V and 7 bases from J, with 12 bases in between. The CDR3 totals 13 residues. The germline V gene has CDR1 DFQATT and CDR2 SNEGSKA (reference sequence). The CDR3 DNA reads as TGCAGTGCTAGGCCTCCGGGGGTTGAAAAACTGTTTTTT. Translating gives CSARPPGVEKLFF.

The gene calls are TRBV20-1 and TRBJ2-1; TRBD2 matches 7 bases. This CDR3 has 11 residues. Germline assignment: CDR1 DFQATT and CDR2 SNEGSKA (reference sequence). The ends lost 8 bases at V and 2 bases at J; junction bases unmatched: 0. Written as DNA, the CDR3 is TGCAGTAGCGGGACCTACAATGAGCAGTTCTTC. It specifies CSSGTYNEQFF.

This chain joins TRBV4-2 and TRBJ2-5; D ambiguous. The CDR3 runs 14 residues. V lost 11 bases, J lost 1 base, and 17 bases lay in between. Germline V gene lookup returns CDR1 LGHNA and CDR2 YNFKEQ. CDR3 coding DNA: TGTGCCGCCGGTCTAGTAAAGAGCCAAGAGACCCAGTACTTC. It yields the protein CAAGLVKSQETQYF.

The V gene is TRBV20-1, the J gene TRBJ1-1; tentative D call: TRBD1 (6 bases). The length of the CDR3 is 15 residues. Trimming pared 5 bases from V and 0 bases from J, leaving 16 bases between. Germline assignment: CDR1 DFQATT and CDR2 SNEGSKA (reference sequence). As DNA, the CDR3 is TGCAGTGCTCCCCCCCCCGGGACACTGAACACTGAAGCTTTCTTT. It codes for CSAPPPGTLNTEAFF.

The rearrangement uses TRBV5-1 and TRBJ2-1; TRBD2 matches at 9 bases. V shed 1 base, J shed 4 bases, and the junction held 6 bases outside the gene matches. The CDR3 loop spans 16 amino acids. Germline values: CDR1 SGHRS, CDR2 YFSETQ. The CDR3 region has the DNA TGCGCCAGCAGCTTGACACTAGCGGGTTCTTACAATGAGCAGTTCTTC. This sequence encodes CASSLTLAGSYNEQFF.

This chain connects TRBV28 to TRBJ1-4; 12 positions agree with TRBD1. CDR1 is MDHEN, CDR2 SYDVKM, per germline. V shed 3 bases and J 11 bases; nucleotides not matched to a gene: 4. The CDR3 sequence is 14 residues long. The CDR3 reads CASSLGQGARKLFF. The CDR3 DNA reads as TGTGCCAGCAGTTTGGGACAGGGGGCAAGGAAACTGTTTTTT.

Points on this clonotype: One end of the junction fails to match germline, which may point to a read error. The V gene is TRBV5-1, the J gene TRBJ2-1; D not resolved. Germline V lookup: CDR1 SGHRS, CDR2 YFSETQ. CDR3 size: 12 residues. The CDR3, as DNA: TGCGCCAGCAGCTTGCTTTACAATGAGCACTTCTTC. Translating it yields CASSLLYNEHFF.

This chain connects TRBV7-9 to TRBJ2-7; no clear D gene. Germline V gene data show CDR1 as SEHNR and CDR2 as FQNEAQ (reference sequence). V gave up 0 bases and J gave up 1 base, with 10 bases separating them. The CDR3 extends over 15 amino acids. The CDR3 here is CASSLASAASYEQYF. CDR3 DNA: TGTGCCAGCAGCTTAGCTTCGGCTGCTTCCTACGAGCAGTACTTC.

V is TRBV24-1 and J is TRBJ1-3; D is unresolved. Trimming removed 12 bases at V and 0 bases at J, with 20 bases between. The CDR3 spans 16 residues. Germline CDR1 is KGHDR and CDR2 is SFDVKD. The CDR3 coding sequence is TGTGCCCCCGGCGTTGGAACGCAGAGCTCTGGAAACACCATATATTTT. Its translation: CAPGVGTQSSGNTIYF.

The J gene is TRBJ2-1, the V gene TRBV6-5, with 7 nucleotides matching TRBD2. This CDR3 has 17 amino acids. V lost 2 bases and J lost 0; bases outside the gene matches: 7. The germline V gene has CDR1 MNHEY and CDR2 SVGAGI. CDR3 sequence reads: CASSYILAENSYNEQFF. CDR3 coding DNA: TGTGCCAGCAGTTACATCCTAGCGGAAAACTCCTACAATGAGCAGTTCTTC.

The chain recombines TRBV12-3 or TRBV12-4 with TRBJ2-5, with TRBD2 matching 10 bases. The CDR3 runs to 17 residues. After removal of 3 bases from V and 3 bases from J, the junction contained 10 bases not matched to a gene. The CDR3 region is CASSLRLAGSSKETQYF. DNA of the CDR3: TGTGCCAGCAGTTTGAGACTAGCGGGCTCTTCGAAAGAGACCCAGTACTTC.